This passage covers 25 T cell receptor beta chains from one sample sequenced in a study of CD8+ T cells in alopecia areata. The treatment: oral pan-JAK inhibitor, 5-10 mg twice daily. Sequencing templates came from extracted RNA that was reverse transcribed into cDNA. Clones were sequenced by immunoSEQ multiplex PCR, and TCRdb holds only the in-frame ones, with some missing. Altogether roughly 40,000 clones are present, 80% to 95% being singletons, with the ten largest covering over 15%. Sample: CD8+ T cells sorted from blood, taken at week 24, from a patient treated with tofacitinib. The receptors were sampled from a human donor with alopecia areata.

This clone was seen a single time. The chain joins TRBV4-1 to TRBJ1-1; D gene uncertain. Trimming removed 1 base at V and 0 bases at J, with 9 bases between. The germline gives CDR1 MGHRA, CDR2 YSYEKL. The CDR3 runs to 15 residues. The CDR3 sequence is CASSQVVQMNTEAFF. In nucleotides, the CDR3 is TGCGCCAGCAGCCAAGTTGTACAGATGAACACTGAAGCTTTCTTT.

The chain has TRBV7-9 and TRBJ2-5; perhaps TRBD1 as D (5 bases). This CDR3 is 13 amino acids long. Germline V gene lookup returns CDR1 SEHNR and CDR2 FQNEAQ (reference sequence). V lost 8 bases and J 3 bases, leaving 13 bases between the germline ends. The CDR3 nucleotides read TGTGCCAGCGCAACAGGCAGGGAAGAGACCCAGTACTTC. Translating gives CASATGREETQYF. Using reference TRBV7-9 and TRBJ2-5 for the parts outside the CDR3, the full variable domain is DTGVSQNPRHKITKRGQNVTFRCDPISEHNRLYWYRQTLGQGPEFLTYFQNEAQLEKSRLLSDRFSAERPKGSFSTLEIQRTEQGDSAMYLCASATGREETQYFGPGTRLLVL.

V is TRBV28 and J is TRBJ2-5, with D perhaps matching TRBD1 (6 bases). Trimming took off 4 bases at V and 5 bases at J, with 11 bases between the two ends. Germline values: CDR1 MDHEN, CDR2 SYDVKM. The CDR3 has 13 residues. CDR3 DNA: TGTGCCAGCAGTTACCTTAGGGGGGAGACCCAGTACTTC. Protein: CASSYLRGETQYF.

The CDR3 loop reads CASSSRQGMDNEQFF. CDR3 DNA: TGTGCCAGCAGCTCCAGACAGGGGATGGACAATGAGCAGTTCTTC. The chain recombines TRBV7-6 with TRBJ2-1; TRBD1 matches 8 bases. V lost 4 bases and J lost 5; bases outside the gene matches: 7. The CDR3 length is 15 residues. Germline V gives CDR1 SGHVS, CDR2 FNYEAQ. Full variable domain (remainder filled in from reference TRBV7-6 and TRBJ2-1): GAGVSQSPRYKVTKRGQDVALRCDPISGHVSLYWYRQALGQGPEFLTYFNYEAQQDKSGLPNDRFSAERPEGSISTLTIQRTEQRDSAMYRCASSSRQGMDNEQFFGPGTRLTVL.

This sequence joins TRBV19 and TRBJ2-2, with no clear D. V dropped 7 bases and J dropped 7 bases, with 7 bases sitting between them. CDR3 length: 11 amino acids. CDR1 and CDR2 from the germline V gene are LNHDA and SQIVND (reference sequence). CDR3 loop: CASTWNGELFF. CDR3 in DNA: TGTGCCAGTACCTGGAACGGGGAGCTGTTTTTT.

The chain has TRBV7-2 and TRBJ2-7; 8 positions agree with TRBD2. V gave up 6 bases and J gave up 1 base; unmatched junction bases: 5. This CDR3 is built from 14 residues. The V gene's germline CDR1 is SGHTA and CDR2 FQGNSA. CDR3 residues: CASRPVAGSYEQYF. In DNA form, the CDR3 reads TGTGCCAGCAGACCAGTAGCGGGGTCCTACGAGCAGTACTTC.

The chain couples TRBV28 to TRBJ2-7; TRBD1 agrees at 11 bases. The germline gives CDR1 MDHEN, CDR2 SYDVKM. This CDR3 region has 16 residues. J gave up 5 bases and V 4 bases, and 10 bases lay outside the gene matches. The CDR3 region is CASSSATGTGGDEQYF. CDR3 sequence (DNA): TGTGCCAGCAGTTCAGCTACCGGGACAGGGGGGGACGAGCAGTACTTC.

This chain uses TRBV27 with TRBJ1-1; a weak D match, TRBD1 (6 bases). Trimming left V 8 bases short and J 5 bases short, with 15 bases between. Germline loops: CDR1 MNHEY, CDR2 SMNVEV (reference sequence). The CDR3 extends over 13 amino acids. The CDR3 protein is CASYKGGWTEAFF. Here the CDR3 DNA reads TGTGCCAGCTATAAGGGGGGGTGGACTGAAGCTTTCTTT.

The chain has TRBV7-9 and TRBJ2-3; TRBD2 matches at 8 bases. The J segment lost 3 bases and the V segment lost 6 bases, leaving 5 bases of the junction unmatched. Germline V gene lookup returns CDR1 SEHNR and CDR2 FQNEAQ (reference sequence). The CDR3 totals 14 residues. As DNA, the CDR3 is TGTGCCAGCAGACCGGCGGGGGGTACAGATACGCAGTATTTT. Its protein product is CASRPAGGTDTQYF. The whole variable domain, filled in from reference TRBV7-9 and TRBJ2-3, reads DTGVSQNPRHKITKRGQNVTFRCDPISEHNRLYWYRQTLGQGPEFLTYFQNEAQLEKSRLLSDRFSAERPKGSFSTLEIQRTEQGDSAMYLCASRPAGGTDTQYFGPGTRLTVL.

The chain joins TRBV28 to TRBJ2-2; TRBD1 aligns across 9 bases. This CDR3 is 15 amino acids long. Trimming removed 6 bases from V and 6 bases from J; junction bases left unmatched: 8. Germline CDR1 and CDR2: MDHEN and SYDVKM. The CDR3 region has the DNA TGTGCCAGCAGGACCGGGGACAGGGAGGCCGGGGAGCTGTTTTTT. Translation: CASRTGDREAGELFF.

Points on this clone: Its ends do not fully match the called genes, so a read error is possible. V usage is TRBV29-1 and J usage is TRBJ2-5, with D tentatively TRBD2 (6 bases). The J call may be faulty, since TRBJ2-7 better matches the DNA end. The CDR3 runs 14 residues. Germline V gene lookup returns CDR1 SQVTM and CDR2 ANQGSEA. CDR3 in amino acids: CSVEEGGFSCEQYF. For the CDR3, the DNA is TGCAGCGTTGAAGAAGGAGGGTTCTCCTGCGAGCAGTACTTC.

Comment on this clone: One end of the junction is discordant with germline, which a read error may explain. The V and J genes are TRBV18 and TRBJ1-2, with no clear D. Germline CDR1 is KGHSH and CDR2 is LQKENI. CDR3 length: 14 residues. In nucleotides, the CDR3 is TGTGCCAGCTCACCACCTGATAATCCCAGGACGGTAGTATTC. This encodes CASSPPDNPRTVVF.

The chain recombines TRBV6-5 with TRBJ2-3; D is uncertain. Germline V gives CDR1 MNHEY, CDR2 SVGAGI. CDR3 size: 13 residues. V was cut by 2 bases and J by 6 bases, with 9 bases left in between. CDR3 DNA sequence: TGTGCCAGCAGTTACGGACCGACGGATACGCAGTATTTT. Protein: CASSYGPTDTQYF.

The chain joins TRBV29-1 to TRBJ2-7; maybe TRBD2 (6 bases). CDR1 is SQVTM, CDR2 ANQGSEA, per germline. CDR3 length: 12 residues. V was trimmed by 5 bases and J by 9 bases, leaving 17 bases between them. The CDR3 loop reads CSVLWDDGRQYF. The CDR3, as DNA: TGCAGCGTTCTTTGGGACGACGGGAGGCAGTACTTC.

V usage is TRBV4-3 and J usage is TRBJ2-2; TRBD1 matches 8 bases. V lost 4 bases and J lost 4; bases outside the gene matches: 5. The CDR3 totals 15 residues. Germline CDR1 and CDR2: LGHNA and YSLEER. The CDR3 reads CASSRYRGFTGELFF. CDR3 sequence (DNA): TGCGCCAGCAGCCGATACAGGGGGTTCACCGGGGAGCTGTTTTTT.

The rearrangement links TRBV28 to TRBJ1-1, with a tentative D call TRBD1 (5 bases). CDR1 MDHEN and CDR2 SYDVKM come from the germline V gene. V was cut by 3 bases and J by 3 bases, with 11 bases left in between. CDR3 length equals 14 residues. In DNA, the CDR3 is TGTGCCAGCAGTTTGGGACTCAGAGACACTGAAGCTTTCTTT. Translated, it gives CASSLGLRDTEAFF.

The chain joins TRBV30 to TRBJ2-1; tentative D call: TRBD1 (6 bases). V was shortened by 6 bases and J by 3 bases, with 15 bases between the two germline ends. The CDR3 contains 14 residues. Germline CDR1 and CDR2: GTSNPN and SVGIG (reference sequence). In DNA, the CDR3 is TGTGCCTGCCGGAACAGGGCGAACTACAATGAGCAGTTCTTC. Its translation is CACRNRANYNEQFF.

The sample holds a few counts of this clone. The V gene is TRBV6-5, the J gene TRBJ2-7, with D perhaps matching TRBD1 (5 bases). Germline CDR1 and CDR2: MNHEY and SVGAGI. CDR3 length: 16 residues. V was cut by 0 bases and J by 5 bases, with 17 bases left in between. The CDR3 protein is CASSYSKGEGRNEQYF. In nucleotides, the CDR3 is TGTGCCAGCAGTTACTCGAAAGGGGAAGGGCGGAACGAGCAGTACTTC.

This chain uses TRBV29-1 with TRBJ2-2; 7 nucleotides match TRBD1. CDR3 size: 13 residues. Germline lookup yields CDR1 SQVTM and CDR2 ANQGSEA. The junction had 6 bases not matched to a gene; V was cut back by 7 bases and J by 4 bases. CDR3 DNA sequence: TGCAGCGCCAGGGACAGCCTCACCGGGGAGCTGTTTTTT. This translates into CSARDSLTGELFF.

This clone was detected only a few times. The rearrangement uses TRBV27 and TRBJ2-7; D unresolved. Looked up from germline, CDR1 is MNHEY and CDR2 is SMNVEV (reference sequence). V lost 3 bases, J lost 2 bases, and 11 bases lay in between. The CDR3 extends over 14 amino acids. The CDR3: CASSFSSGTYEQYF. In nucleotides, the CDR3 is TGTGCCAGCAGTTTTTCGTCAGGCACCTACGAGCAGTACTTC.

This chain uses TRBV11-1 with TRBJ2-1, with a weak D call TRBD2 (5 bases). This CDR3 has 15 amino acids. Germline CDR1 and CDR2: SGHAT and FQDESV (reference sequence). V lost 3 bases and J lost 10, with 19 bases in between. CDR3: CASSFSREHRGEQFF. In nucleotides, the CDR3 is TGTGCCAGCAGCTTCTCTAGGGAGCACCGTGGGGAGCAGTTCTTC. Full variable domain (remainder filled in from reference TRBV11-1 and TRBJ2-1): EAEVAQSPRYKITEKSQAVAFWCDPISGHATLYWYRQILGQGPELLVQFQDESVVDDSQLPKDRFSAERLKGVDSTLKIQPAELGDSAMYLCASSFSREHRGEQFFGPGTRLTVL.

The chain combines TRBV9 with TRBJ2-5; 9 nucleotides line up with TRBD1. The V segment lost 4 bases and the J segment 1 base; nucleotides outside the gene matches: 5. This CDR3 spans 15 amino acids. Germline-derived CDR1 and CDR2 are SGDLS and YYNGEE. The CDR3 sequence: CASSTWTGVQETQYF. The DNA of the CDR3 is TGTGCCAGCAGCACCTGGACAGGGGTCCAAGAGACCCAGTACTTC.

With respect to this clone: Within the sample, other DNA sequences also encode this same CDR3. The chain employs TRBV29-1 and TRBJ2-1; D not certain. Germline V gives CDR1 SQVTM, CDR2 ANQGSEA. The CDR3 runs to 10 residues. Between the trimmed V and J ends, which lost 4 bases and 8 bases, there was a span of 6 bases. CDR3 residues: CSVVVDEQFF. CDR3 DNA sequence: TGCAGCGTTGTAGTCGATGAGCAGTTCTTC.

The CDR3 loop is CASRSAGYPYNEQFF. The CDR3 DNA is TGTGCCAGCAGGTCGGCAGGGTATCCCTACAATGAGCAGTTCTTC. The V gene is TRBV13, the J gene TRBJ2-1; the D gene is possibly TRBD1 (5 bases). V was trimmed by 6 bases and J by 2 bases, leaving 14 bases between them. Germline V CDR1 and CDR2: PRHDT, FYEKMQ (reference sequence). This CDR3 region has 15 residues.

The chain couples TRBV29-1 to TRBJ2-2; D uncertain. Germline values: CDR1 SQVTM, CDR2 ANQGSEA. V was clipped by 5 bases and J by 3 bases, with 7 bases between them. The CDR3 covers 12 residues. For the CDR3, the DNA is TGCAGCGTTTGGTCCCACACCGGGGAGCTGTTTTTT. Protein sequence: CSVWSHTGELFF.